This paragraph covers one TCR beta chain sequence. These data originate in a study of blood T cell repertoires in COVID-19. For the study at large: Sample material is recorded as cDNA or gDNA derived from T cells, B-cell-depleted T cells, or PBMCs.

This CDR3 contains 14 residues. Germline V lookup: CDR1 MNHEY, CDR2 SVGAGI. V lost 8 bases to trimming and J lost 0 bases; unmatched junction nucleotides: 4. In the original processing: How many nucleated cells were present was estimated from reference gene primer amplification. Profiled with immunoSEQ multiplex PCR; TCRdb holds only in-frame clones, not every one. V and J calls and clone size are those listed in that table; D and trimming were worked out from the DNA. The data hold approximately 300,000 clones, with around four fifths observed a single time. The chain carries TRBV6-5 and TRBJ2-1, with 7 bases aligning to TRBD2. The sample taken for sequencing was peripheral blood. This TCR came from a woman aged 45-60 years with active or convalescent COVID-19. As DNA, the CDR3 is TGTGCCAGCTCAGAGCGGGGCTCCTACAATGAGCAGTTCTTC. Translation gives CASSERGSYNEQFF.